This passage covers 9 T cell receptor beta chains from one sample sequenced in a study of control samples from healthy donors and cancer patients. Method: immunoSEQ multiplex PCR; TCRdb's copy keeps in-frame clones and lacks some. The repertoire has 73,000 or so clones, about 90% of them found once; the top ten carry 4%. Sequenced input: blood. The receptors here all came from a woman aged 50 to 60 in good health.

The chain joins TRBV5-1 to TRBJ2-7; D might be TRBD2 (6 bases). Germline values: CDR1 SGHRS, CDR2 YFSETQ. The CDR3 consists of 15 residues. The V gene lost 0 bases and the J gene lost 3 bases, with 13 bases spanning the gap. For the CDR3, the DNA is TGCGCCAGCAGCTTGGGGCCGGGAGTTGGCTACGAGCAGTACTTC. Translation: CASSLGPGVGYEQYF.

The CDR3 protein is CASSPLGQGSNTGELFF. CDR3 bases: TGTGCCAGCTCACCACTCGGCCAGGGGTCCAACACCGGGGAGCTGTTTTTT. The chain couples TRBV18 to TRBJ2-2; TRBD1 is a possible D gene (6 bases). The CDR3 loop spans 17 amino acids. Trimming took off 1 base at V and 2 bases at J, with 14 bases between the two ends. The germline V gene has CDR1 KGHSH and CDR2 LQKENI.

This rearrangement joins TRBV29-1 to TRBJ1-1, with 9 nucleotides matching TRBD1. V dropped 1 base and J dropped 1; count of bases not matched to a gene: 1. The CDR3 is 14 residues long. CDR1 is SQVTM, CDR2 ANQGSEA, per germline. The CDR3 region is CSVEGDRANTEAFF. CDR3 sequence (DNA): TGCAGCGTTGAAGGGGACAGGGCGAACACTGAAGCTTTCTTT.

For the CDR3, the DNA is TGTGCCAGCAGCTTCGGGACAGGCAACTATGGCTACACCTTC. This gives the protein CASSFGTGNYGYTF. The J gene is TRBJ1-2, the V gene TRBV5-4; 8 bases are shared with TRBD1. The CDR3 sequence is 14 residues long. The V segment lost 2 bases and the J segment 2 bases; nucleotides outside the gene matches: 2. The V gene's germline CDR1 is SGHNT and CDR2 YYREEE (reference sequence).

The chain uses TRBV28 and TRBJ2-3; a weak D match, TRBD2 (6 bases). The CDR3 runs to 14 residues. Trimming stripped 9 bases from V and 0 bases from J, with 13 bases between. CDR1 is MDHEN, CDR2 SYDVKM, per germline. The CDR3 region is CASAIAASTDTQYF. CDR3 coding DNA: TGTGCCAGTGCCATAGCGGCTAGCACAGATACGCAGTATTTT.

The V and J genes are TRBV27 and TRBJ2-2; 13 bases align to TRBD2. Trimming at V came to 8 bases and at J to 4 bases, leaving 7 bases not matched to a gene. CDR3 length: 16 amino acids. The germline V gene encodes CDR1 MNHEY and CDR2 SMNVEV (reference sequence). The CDR3 DNA sequence: TGTGCCAGCGCCGTACTAGCGGGAGGGCCCACCGGGGAGCTGTTTTTT. Amino acids: CASAVLAGGPTGELFF.

The CDR3 DNA reads TGCAGTGCTAGACAAGAGACCCAGTACTTC. Protein product: CSARQETQYF. V gene TRBV20-1 combines with J gene TRBJ2-5; no clear D. The CDR3 is 10 residues long. Germline values: CDR1 DFQATT, CDR2 SNEGSKA (reference sequence). The V end was cut by 2 bases, the J end by 2 bases, with 0 bases between.

Notes on this clone: Other DNA variants within this sample encode the same CDR3. The chain couples TRBV6-5 to TRBJ2-7, with D perhaps TRBD1 (6 bases). This CDR3 has 13 residues. The V and J ends lost 0 bases and 4 bases respectively, with 7 bases between them. Germline CDR1 MNHEY, CDR2 SVGAGI. The CDR3 sequence is CASSYSRGYEQYF. The CDR3 DNA follows: TGTGCCAGCAGTTACTCGAGGGGGTACGAGCAGTACTTC.

The chain employs TRBV27 and TRBJ2-5, with 8 bases identical to TRBD1. V trimming: 3 bases; J trimming: 5 bases; junction bases outside the gene matches: 8. Germline values: CDR1 MNHEY, CDR2 SMNVEV (reference sequence). The CDR3 is 15 residues long. CDR3 in amino acids: CASSLTGVLGETQYF. CDR3 nucleotides: TGTGCCAGCAGTTTGACAGGGGTCTTGGGGGAGACCCAGTACTTC.